The present T cell receptor beta chain was sequenced within a study of shared clonotypes between healthy human individuals. Sequencing was performed with immunoSEQ multiplex PCR; in TCRdb, only in-frame clones are kept and a portion is missing. Among roughly 2.1 million clones listed, 85% to 95% were seen once. Study-wide points: Non-shared clonotypes had lower generation probabilities than clonotypes shared by all four sorted-subset donors.

Naive CD8 populations comprised CD45RO-negative cells positively selected for CCR7, excluding terminally differentiated effector memory CD45RA+ cells. This clone came up once. Its antigen is not known. Other DNA sequences from this sample encode an identical CDR3 as well. The CDR3 spans 15 residues. V was shortened by 0 bases and J by 0 bases, with 9 bases between the two germline ends. The germline V gene encodes CDR1 SGDLS and CDR2 YYNGEE. The V call is TRBV9, the J call TRBJ1-1; no firm D call. Sequencing was carried out using naive CD8+ T cells from PBMCs. This sequence originates from a man aged 18 to 29 in good health. Some clones in this sample may be carry-over from other donors' samples. The CDR3 loop is CASSVGGGMNTEAFF. The CDR3, as DNA: TGTGCCAGCAGCGTAGGAGGCGGCATGAACACTGAAGCTTTCTTT.